In this sample, the clone carrying this T cell receptor beta chain turned up a few times. Measured with immunoSEQ multiplex PCR; TCRdb has only the in-frame clones, and not every one. The sample records fewer than 120,000 clones, roughly nine tenths being singletons. The sample belongs to a study of OX40 agonist ivuxolimab in advanced cancers. V dropped 5 bases and J dropped 3 bases, with 11 bases sitting between them. This CDR3 is 13 amino acids long. Looked up from germline, CDR1 is MGHDK and CDR2 is SYGVNS. The sequence came from an adult with an advanced solid tumor such as melanoma, head and neck, liver or kidney cancer. V gene TRBV25-1 combines with J gene TRBJ2-7; a weak D match, TRBD1 (5 bases). Sequencing was performed on CD4+ or CD8+ T cells sorted from blood, taken in a trial of the OX40 agonist ivuxolimab. The CDR3 nucleotides read TGTGCCAGCAGTCTATCAGGGTTCTACGAGCAGTACTTC. This sequence encodes CASSLSGFYEQYF.